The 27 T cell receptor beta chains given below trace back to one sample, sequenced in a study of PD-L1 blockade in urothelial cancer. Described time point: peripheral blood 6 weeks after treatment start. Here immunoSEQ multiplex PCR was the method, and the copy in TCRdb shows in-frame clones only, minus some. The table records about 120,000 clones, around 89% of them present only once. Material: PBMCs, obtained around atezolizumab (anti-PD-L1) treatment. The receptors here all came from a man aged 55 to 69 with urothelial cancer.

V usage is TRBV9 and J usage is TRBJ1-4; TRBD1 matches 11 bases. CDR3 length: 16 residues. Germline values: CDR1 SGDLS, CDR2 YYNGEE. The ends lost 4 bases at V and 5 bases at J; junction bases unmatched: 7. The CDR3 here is CASSQRTGGGNEKLFF. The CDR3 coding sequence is TGTGCCAGCAGCCAACGGACAGGGGGCGGGAATGAAAAACTGTTTTTT.

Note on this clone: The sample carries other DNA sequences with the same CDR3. The CDR3 here is CASSGTGNQPQHF. CDR3 sequence (DNA): TGTGCCAGCAGTGGGACGGGGAATCAGCCCCAGCATTTT. The chain recombines TRBV2 with TRBJ1-5; D ambiguous. V was trimmed by 4 bases and J by 4 bases, leaving 8 bases between them. From germline, CDR1 is SNHLY and CDR2 FYNNEI. The CDR3 has 13 amino acids.

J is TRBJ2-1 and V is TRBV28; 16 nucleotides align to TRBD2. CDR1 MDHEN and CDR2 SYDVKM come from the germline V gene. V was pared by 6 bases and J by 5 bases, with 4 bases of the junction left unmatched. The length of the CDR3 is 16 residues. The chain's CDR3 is CASRLGLAGGDNEQFF. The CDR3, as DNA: TGTGCCAGCAGACTGGGACTAGCGGGAGGGGACAATGAGCAGTTCTTC.

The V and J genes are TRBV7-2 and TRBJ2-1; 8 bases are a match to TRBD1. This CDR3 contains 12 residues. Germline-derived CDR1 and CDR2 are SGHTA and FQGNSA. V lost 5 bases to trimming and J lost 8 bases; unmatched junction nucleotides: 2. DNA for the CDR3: TGTGCCAGCAGCCGGACAGGGTATGAGCAGTTCTTC. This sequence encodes CASSRTGYEQFF.

Written as DNA, the CDR3 is TGCGCCAGCAGCTATGAGGTATCCTACGAGCAGTACTTC. This encodes CASSYEVSYEQYF. V usage is TRBV5-1 and J usage is TRBJ2-7, with D unresolved. The germline CDR1 and CDR2 sequences are SGHRS and YFSETQ. The CDR3 length is 13 residues. V was shortened by 3 bases and J by 1 base, with 8 bases between the two germline ends.

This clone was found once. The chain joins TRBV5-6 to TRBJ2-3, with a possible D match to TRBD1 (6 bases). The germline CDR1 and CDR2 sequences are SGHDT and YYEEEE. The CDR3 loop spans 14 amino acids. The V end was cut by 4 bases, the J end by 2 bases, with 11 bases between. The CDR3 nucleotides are TGTGCCAGCAGCGCCCAGGGGTACACAGATACGCAGTATTTT. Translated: CASSAQGYTDTQYF. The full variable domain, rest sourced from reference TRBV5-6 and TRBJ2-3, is DAGVTQSPTHLIKTRGQQVTLRCSPKSGHDTVSWYQQALGQGPQFIFQYYEEEERQRGNFPDRFSGHQFPNYSSELNVNALLLGDSALYLCASSAQGYTDTQYFGPGTRLTVL.

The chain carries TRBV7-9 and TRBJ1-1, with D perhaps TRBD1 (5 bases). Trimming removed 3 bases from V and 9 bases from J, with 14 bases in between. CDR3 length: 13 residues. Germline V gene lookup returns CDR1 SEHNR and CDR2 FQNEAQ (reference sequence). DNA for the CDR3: TGTGCCAGCAGCTTGGGGCAGGGCCATCAAGCTTTCTTT. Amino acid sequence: CASSLGQGHQAFF.

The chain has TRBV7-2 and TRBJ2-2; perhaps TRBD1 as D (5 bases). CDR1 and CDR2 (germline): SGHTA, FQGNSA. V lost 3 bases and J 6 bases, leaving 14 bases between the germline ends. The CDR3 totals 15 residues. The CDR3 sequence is CASSFDMGQAGELFF. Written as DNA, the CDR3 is TGTGCCAGCAGCTTTGATATGGGGCAGGCCGGGGAGCTGTTTTTT.

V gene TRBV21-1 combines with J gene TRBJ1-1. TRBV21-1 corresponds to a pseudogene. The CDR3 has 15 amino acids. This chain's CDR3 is CASSKVLGRNTEAFF. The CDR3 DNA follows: TGTGCCAGCAGCAAAGTTCTGGGGAGGAACACTGAAGCTTTCTTT.

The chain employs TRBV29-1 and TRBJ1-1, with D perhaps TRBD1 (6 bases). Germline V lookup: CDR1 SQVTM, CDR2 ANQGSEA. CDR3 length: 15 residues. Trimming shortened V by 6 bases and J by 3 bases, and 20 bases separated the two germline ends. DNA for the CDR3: TGCAGCGTCTCTGGACAGTCTGACTCGTACACTGAAGCTTTCTTT. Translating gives CSVSGQSDSYTEAFF.

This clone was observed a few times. CDR3 amino acids: CASSLVSSGYNEQFF. CDR3 nucleotides: TGCGCCAGCAGCTTGGTCTCTAGCGGCTACAATGAGCAGTTCTTC. The chain couples TRBV5-1 to TRBJ2-1, with TRBD2 identical over 7 bases. Germline values: CDR1 SGHRS, CDR2 YFSETQ. After removal of 0 bases from V and 3 bases from J, the junction contained 3 bases not matched to a gene. CDR3 length: 15 amino acids.

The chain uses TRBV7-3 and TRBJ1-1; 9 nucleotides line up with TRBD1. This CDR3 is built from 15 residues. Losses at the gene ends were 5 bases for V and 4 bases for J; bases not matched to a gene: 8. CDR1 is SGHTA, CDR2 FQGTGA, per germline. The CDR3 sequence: CASSKDRGVVTEAFF. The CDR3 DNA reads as TGTGCCAGCAGCAAGGACAGGGGCGTTGTCACTGAAGCTTTCTTT.

CDR3 DNA: TGTGCCAGCAGCCTTGGACAGGGCCCAGATACGCAGTATTTT. Its protein product is CASSLGQGPDTQYF. This chain connects TRBV28 to TRBJ2-3, with 8 nucleotides matching TRBD1. V shed 6 bases and J 4 bases; nucleotides not matched to a gene: 6. CDR3 length: 14 amino acids. From germline, CDR1 is MDHEN and CDR2 SYDVKM.

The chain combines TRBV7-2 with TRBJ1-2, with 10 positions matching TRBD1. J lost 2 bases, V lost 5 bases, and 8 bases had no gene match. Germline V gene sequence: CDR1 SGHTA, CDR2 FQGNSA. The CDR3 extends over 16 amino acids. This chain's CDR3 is CASSRYGTGDNYGYTF. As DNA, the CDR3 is TGTGCCAGCAGCAGGTACGGGACAGGGGACAACTATGGCTACACCTTC.

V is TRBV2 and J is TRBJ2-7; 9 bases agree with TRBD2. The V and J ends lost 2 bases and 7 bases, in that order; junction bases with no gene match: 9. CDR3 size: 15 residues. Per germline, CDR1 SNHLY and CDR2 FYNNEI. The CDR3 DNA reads TGTGCCAGCAGTGAACCCAGGACTAGCGTACGGGAGCAGTACTTC. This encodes CASSEPRTSVREQYF.

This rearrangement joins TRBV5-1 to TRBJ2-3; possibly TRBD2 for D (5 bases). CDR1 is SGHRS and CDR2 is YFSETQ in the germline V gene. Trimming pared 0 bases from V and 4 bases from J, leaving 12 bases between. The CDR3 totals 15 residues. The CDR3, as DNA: TGCGCCAGCAGCTTGGCCGTCGGGATACCAGATACGCAGTATTTT. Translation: CASSLAVGIPDTQYF.

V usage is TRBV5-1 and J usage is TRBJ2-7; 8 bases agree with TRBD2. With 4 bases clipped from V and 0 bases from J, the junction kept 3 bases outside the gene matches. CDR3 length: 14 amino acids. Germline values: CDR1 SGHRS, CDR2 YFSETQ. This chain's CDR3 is CASSPGLVSYEQYF. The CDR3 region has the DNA TGCGCCAGCAGCCCGGGACTAGTCTCCTACGAGCAGTACTTC.

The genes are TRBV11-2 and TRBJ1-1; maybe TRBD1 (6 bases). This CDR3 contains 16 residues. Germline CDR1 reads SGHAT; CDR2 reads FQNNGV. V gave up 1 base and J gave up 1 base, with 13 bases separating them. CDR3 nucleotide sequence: TGTGCCAGCAGCTTAGGGCCAGGGGACGCGAACACTGAAGCTTTCTTT. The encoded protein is CASSLGPGDANTEAFF.

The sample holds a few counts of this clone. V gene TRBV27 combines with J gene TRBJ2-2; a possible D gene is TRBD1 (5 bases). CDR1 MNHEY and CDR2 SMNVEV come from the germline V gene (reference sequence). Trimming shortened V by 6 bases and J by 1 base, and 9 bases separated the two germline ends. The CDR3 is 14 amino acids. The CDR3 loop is CASRRGQNTGELFF. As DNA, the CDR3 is TGTGCCAGCAGACGTGGACAGAACACCGGGGAGCTGTTTTTT.

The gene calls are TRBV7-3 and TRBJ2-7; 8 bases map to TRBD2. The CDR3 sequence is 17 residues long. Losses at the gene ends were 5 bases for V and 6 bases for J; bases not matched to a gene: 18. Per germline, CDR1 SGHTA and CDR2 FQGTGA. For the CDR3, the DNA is TGTGCCAGCAGCCAACGGGGTGGGAGGGGACTAGACTCCGAGCAGTACTTC. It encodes CASSQRGGRGLDSEQYF.

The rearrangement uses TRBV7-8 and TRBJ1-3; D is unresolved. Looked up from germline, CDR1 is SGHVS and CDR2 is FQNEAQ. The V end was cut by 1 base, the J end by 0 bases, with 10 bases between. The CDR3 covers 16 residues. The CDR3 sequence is CASSLGAGSSGNTIYF. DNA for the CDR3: TGTGCCAGCAGCTTAGGGGCGGGTAGCTCTGGAAACACCATATATTTT.

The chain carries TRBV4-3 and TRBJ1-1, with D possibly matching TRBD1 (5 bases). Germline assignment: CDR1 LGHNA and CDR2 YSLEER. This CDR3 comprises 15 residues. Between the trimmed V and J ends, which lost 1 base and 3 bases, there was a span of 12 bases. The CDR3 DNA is TGCGCCAGCAGCCAAGCCCCTAGGGGCGACACTGAAGCTTTCTTT. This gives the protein CASSQAPRGDTEAFF.

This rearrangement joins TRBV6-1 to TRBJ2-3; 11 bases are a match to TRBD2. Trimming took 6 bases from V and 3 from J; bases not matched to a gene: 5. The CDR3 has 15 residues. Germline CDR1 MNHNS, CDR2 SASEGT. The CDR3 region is CASSGTSGQTDTQYF. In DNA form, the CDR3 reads TGTGCCAGCAGCGGGACTAGCGGACAAACAGATACGCAGTATTTT.

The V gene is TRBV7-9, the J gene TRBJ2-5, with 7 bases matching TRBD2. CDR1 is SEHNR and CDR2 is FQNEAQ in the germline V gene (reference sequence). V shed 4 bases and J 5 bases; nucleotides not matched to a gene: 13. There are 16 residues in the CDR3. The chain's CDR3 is CASSSLGGGSWETQYF. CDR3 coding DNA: TGTGCCAGCAGCTCTCTGGGCGGGGGTAGCTGGGAGACCCAGTACTTC.

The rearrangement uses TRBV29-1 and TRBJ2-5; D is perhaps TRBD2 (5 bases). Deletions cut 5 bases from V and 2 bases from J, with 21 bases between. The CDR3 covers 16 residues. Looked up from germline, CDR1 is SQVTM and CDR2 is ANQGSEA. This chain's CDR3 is CSVLRVWETRQETQYF. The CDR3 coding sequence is TGCAGCGTTCTGCGGGTATGGGAGACGAGGCAAGAGACCCAGTACTTC.

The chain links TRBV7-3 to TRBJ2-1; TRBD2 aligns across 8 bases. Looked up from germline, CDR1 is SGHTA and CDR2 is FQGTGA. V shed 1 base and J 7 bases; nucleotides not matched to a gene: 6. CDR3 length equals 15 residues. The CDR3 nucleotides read TGTGCCAGCAGCTTAAGACGGGGGGGCCTAAATGAGCAGTTCTTC. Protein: CASSLRRGGLNEQFF.

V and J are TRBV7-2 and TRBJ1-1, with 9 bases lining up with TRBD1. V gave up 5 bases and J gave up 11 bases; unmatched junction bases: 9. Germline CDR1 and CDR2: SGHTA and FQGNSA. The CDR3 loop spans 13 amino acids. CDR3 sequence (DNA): TGTGCCAGCAGCACGTACAGGGGGCCGCGGGCTTTCTTT. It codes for CASSTYRGPRAFF.